Listed below are T cell receptor beta chains from one sample, sequenced in a study of cytomegalovirus exposure and HLA in healthy donors. Assay used: immunoSEQ multiplex PCR; TCRdb lists only in-frame clones, some missing. The sample records 250,000 to 350,000 clones, about 85% being singletons. Sequencing was carried out using PBMCs. These receptor sequences come from a woman in her twenties or thirties in good health and CMV-seropositive. CDR3s include the opening cysteine and the closing phenylalanine or tryptophan. Each record gives: clone size, V gene, J gene, D gene, CDR3 length, CDR3 protein, CDR3 DNA. D genes are given only for firm matches. A row's size may be missing; if present it is once, few, many or a size class.

NA,TRBV7-3,TRBJ1-2,TRBD1,15,CASSQTGIRSDGYTF,TGTGCCAGCAGCCAGACAGGGATTCGATCTGATGGCTACACCTTC
NA,TRBV20-1,TRBJ2-3,NA,10,CSASSSAQYF,TGCAGTGCTTCTAGCTCAGCGCAGTATTTT
once,TRBV27,TRBJ1-2,TRBD1,17,CASSLRRTGEVPYGYTF,TGTGCCAGCAGTTTAAGGAGGACAGGGGAAGTCCCATATGGCTACACCTTC
once,TRBV9,TRBJ2-7,NA,17,CASSGGGSSVLSYEQYF,TGTGCCAGCAGCGGCGGAGGGTCTAGCGTCCTCTCCTACGAGCAGTACTTC
few,TRBV30,TRBJ1-5,NA,13,CAWSVQGHQPQHF,TGTGCCTGGAGTGTACAAGGACACCAGCCCCAGCATTTT
NA,TRBV30,TRBJ2-7,NA,11,CAWKGAYEQYF,TGTGCCTGGAAGGGAGCCTACGAGCAGTACTTC
NA,TRBV5-1,TRBJ2-7,NA,14,CASSLSGPTYEQYF,TGCGCCAGCAGCTTGAGCGGCCCTACCTACGAGCAGTACTTC
NA,TRBV4-2,TRBJ2-1,NA,11,CASSQGPEQFF,TGTGCCAGCAGCCAAGGGCCTGAGCAGTTCTTC
once,TRBV28,TRBJ2-1,TRBD1,14,CASSPGTGFNEQFF,TGTGCCAGCAGTCCCGGGACAGGGTTTAATGAGCAGTTCTTC
NA,TRBV28,TRBJ2-3,TRBD1,16,CASSRHTGGRTDTQYF,TGTGCCAGCAGCCGACATACAGGGGGCCGCACAGATACGCAGTATTTT
NA,TRBV5-4,TRBJ2-7,NA,15,CASSSSVGITYEQYF,TGTGCCAGCAGCTCGTCCGTAGGTATAACCTACGAGCAGTACTTC
NA,TRBV18,TRBJ2-2,NA,14,CASSSQGPPGELFF,TGTGCCAGCTCATCACAGGGTCCTCCCGGGGAGCTGTTTTTT
once,TRBV11-1,TRBJ2-7,TRBD1,15,CASSLPDRAIVEQYF,TGTGCCAGCAGCTTGCCCGACAGGGCTATTGTCGAGCAGTACTTC
NA,TRBV4-2,TRBJ1-1,NA,15,CASSQESRTNTEAFF,TGTGCCAGCAGCCAAGAATCAAGGACGAACACTGAAGCTTTCTTT
NA,TRBV29-1,TRBJ1-4,TRBD1,14,CSVRTGETYEKLFF,TGCAGCGTCCGGACAGGGGAAACCTATGAAAAACTGTTTTTT
few,TRBV19,TRBJ1-3,NA,16,CASRAPGTNSGNTIYF,TGTGCCAGTAGAGCCCCCGGGACGAACTCTGGAAACACCATATATTTT